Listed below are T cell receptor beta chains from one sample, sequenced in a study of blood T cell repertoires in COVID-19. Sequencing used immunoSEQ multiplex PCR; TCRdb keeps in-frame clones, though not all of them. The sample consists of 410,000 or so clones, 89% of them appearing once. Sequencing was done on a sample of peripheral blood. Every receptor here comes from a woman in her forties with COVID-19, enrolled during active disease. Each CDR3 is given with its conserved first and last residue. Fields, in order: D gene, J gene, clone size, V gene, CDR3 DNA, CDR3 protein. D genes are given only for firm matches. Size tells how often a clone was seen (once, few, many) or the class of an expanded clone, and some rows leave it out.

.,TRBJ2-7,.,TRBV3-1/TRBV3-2,TGTGCCAGCAGCCGGGACTTCTACGAGCAGTACTTC,CASSRDFYEQYF
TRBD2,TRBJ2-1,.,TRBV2,TGTGCCAGCAGTGTGGAACTAGCGGTCTCATCCTACAATGAGCAGTTCTTC,CASSVELAVSSYNEQFF
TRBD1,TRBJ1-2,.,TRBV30,TGTGCCTGGAGTACGACAGGGGGCACCACAGCCTTC,CAWSTTGGTTAF
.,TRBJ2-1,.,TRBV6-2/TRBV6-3,TGTGCCAGCAGCCTTACCGGGGGCAATGAGCAGTTCTTC,CASSLTGGNEQFF
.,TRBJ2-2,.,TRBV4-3,TGCGCCAGCAGCCACCAGCGAGGGGGGGCCGGGGAGCTGTTTTTT,CASSHQRGGAGELFF
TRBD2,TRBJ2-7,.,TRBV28,TGTGCCAGCAGGCGAGAAAGCGGGAGGGCCTTGTACGAGCAGTACTTC,CASRRESGRALYEQYF
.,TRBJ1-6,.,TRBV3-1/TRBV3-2,TGTGCCAGCAGCCAGGGGAGAAATTCACCCCTCCACTTT,CASSQGRNSPLHF
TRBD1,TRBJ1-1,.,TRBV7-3,TGTGCCAGCAGCCCCTACCGACAGGGGGCGATTGGCCAAGCTTTCTTT,CASSPYRQGAIGQAFF
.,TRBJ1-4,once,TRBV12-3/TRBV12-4,TGTGCCAGCAGTTTTCTGGCGGCGGGAAAACTGTTTTTT,CASSFLAAGKLFF
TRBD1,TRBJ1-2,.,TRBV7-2,TGTGCCAGCAGCTTGGACAGGGGAAACTATGGCTACACCTTC,CASSLDRGNYGYTF
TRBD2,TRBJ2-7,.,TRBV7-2,TGTGCCAGCAGCTCTAAATCGGGAGGGAACCCCTACGAGCAGTACTTC,CASSSKSGGNPYEQYF
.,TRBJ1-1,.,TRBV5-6,TGTGCCAGCGGTAACGCGGGACCGAGGAACACTGAAGCTTTCTTT,CASGNAGPRNTEAFF
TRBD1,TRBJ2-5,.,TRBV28,TGTGCCAGCAGTGACAGGGGTTCAGGGAGAGAGACCCAGTACTTC,CASSDRGSGRETQYF
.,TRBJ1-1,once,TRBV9,TGTGCCAGCAGCGTAGACCCAGTGGGCGCCCATGAAGCTTTCTTT,CASSVDPVGAHEAFF
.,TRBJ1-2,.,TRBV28,TGTGCCAGCAGTTACACCCGGGAGTATTCTGGCTACACCTTC,CASSYTREYSGYTF
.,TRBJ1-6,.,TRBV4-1,TGCGCCAGCAGCGGAGGACCAAATAATTCACCCCTCCACTTT,CASSGGPNNSPLHF
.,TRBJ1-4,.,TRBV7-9,TGTGCCAGCAGCTTAGGGGGCTCTAATGAAAAACTGTTTTTT,CASSLGGSNEKLFF
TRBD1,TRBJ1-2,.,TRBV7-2,TGTGCCAGCAGCTTAGCCGGACAGGGCTACTATGGCTACACCTTC,CASSLAGQGYYGYTF
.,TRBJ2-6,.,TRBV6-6,TGTGCCAGCAGTCGAAACAGGGTCTCTGGGGCCAACGTCCTGACTTTC,CASSRNRVSGANVLTF
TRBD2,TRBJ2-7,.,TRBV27,TGTGCCAGCCGTCCCAATAGCGGGTTGGCCTCCTACGAGCAGTACTTC,CASRPNSGLASYEQYF
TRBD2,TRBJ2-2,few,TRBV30,TGTGCCTGGACCAACAGCGGGGGGGCCGGCGGGGAGCTGTTTTTT,CAWTNSGGAGGELFF
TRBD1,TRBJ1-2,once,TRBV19,TGTGCCAGTAGTCCCACGGGACAGGGGTCCTCTAACTATGGCTACACCTTC,CASSPTGQGSSNYGYTF
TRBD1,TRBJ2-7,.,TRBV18,TGTGCCAGCTCACTAACCGGGACAGGGATCCTCTACGAGCAGTACTTC,CASSLTGTGILYEQYF
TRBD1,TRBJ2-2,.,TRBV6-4,TGTGCCAGCAGTCCCGACAGGGCCGGCACCGGGGAGCTGTTTTTT,CASSPDRAGTGELFF
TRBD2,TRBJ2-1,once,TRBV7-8,TGTGCCAGCAGCATAGCGGGAGGGCCCCAGAATGAGCAGTTCTTC,CASSIAGGPQNEQFF
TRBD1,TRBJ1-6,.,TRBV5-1,TGCGCCAGCAGCTTGGGGACAGGGCCTAGTTCACCCCTCCACTTT,CASSLGTGPSSPLHF
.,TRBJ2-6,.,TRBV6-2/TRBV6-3,TGTGCCAGCAGTTACGGCGGGGCTGGGGCCAACGTCCTGACTTTC,CASSYGGAGANVLTF
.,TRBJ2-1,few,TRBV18,TGTGCCAGCTCACCACCCTGGCTAGCGCTAACCTACAATGAGCAGTTCTTC,CASSPPWLALTYNEQFF
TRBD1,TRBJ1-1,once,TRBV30,TGTGCCTGGGCCCGACAGGGGAAGCTCACTGAAGCTTTCTTT,CAWARQGKLTEAFF
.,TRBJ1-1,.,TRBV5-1,TGCGCCAGCAGCTTTGGGGCAGGGTGGACTGAAGCTTTCTTT,CASSFGAGWTEAFF
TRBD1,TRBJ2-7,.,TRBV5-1,TGCGCCAGCAGCTCGGGACAGGGTATCTCCGAGCAGTACTTC,CASSSGQGISEQYF
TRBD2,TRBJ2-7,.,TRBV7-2,TGTGCCAGCAGTTATACCTTGGGACTAGCGGGAAGTGAGCAGTACTTC,CASSYTLGLAGSEQYF
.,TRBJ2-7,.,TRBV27,TGTGCCAGCAGTCCGCATGGGGGCCGTACCTACGAGCAGTACTTC,CASSPHGGRTYEQYF
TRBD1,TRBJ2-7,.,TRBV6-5,TGTGCCAGCACAAGGGGGACAGCAGTCTACGAGCAGTACTTC,CASTRGTAVYEQYF
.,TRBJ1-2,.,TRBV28,TGTGCCAGCAGTCGTCGACAGGTGGATGGCTACACCTTC,CASSRRQVDGYTF
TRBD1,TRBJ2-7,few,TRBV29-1,TGCAGCGTTGATGACAGGGGAGACGAGCAGTACTTC,CSVDDRGDEQYF
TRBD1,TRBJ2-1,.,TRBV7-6,TGTGCCAGCAGCTTAACGACAGGGGGGGAAACTTACAATGAGCAGTTCTTC,CASSLTTGGETYNEQFF
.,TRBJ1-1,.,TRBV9,TGTGCCAGCAGCGCCCTCCCCGGAGGCATGAACACTGAAGCTTTCTTT,CASSALPGGMNTEAFF
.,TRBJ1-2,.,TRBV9,TGTGCCAGCAGCGACAGCACCTCTAACTATGGCTACACCTTC,CASSDSTSNYGYTF
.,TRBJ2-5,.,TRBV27,TGTGCCAGCAGTTTGCGGGGCCCTAAGGGTCGCTTTACGGTCCAAGAGACCCAGTACTTC,CASSLRGPKGRFTVQETQYF